The clone carrying this TCR beta chain was seen more than once but under ten times. TCRdb re-called the RT-PCR reads with MiXCR, one entry per CDR3 protein. The repertoire includes hundreds of thousands of distinct CDR3 sequences, 14% of them detected once, and roughly 3.9% sits in the top ten. The sequenced sample was memory CD4+ T cells from blood. The sequence came from a female donor in good health, serving as a healthy control.

CDR3 residues: CAISESRVGTEAFF. CDR3 DNA: TGTGCCATCAGTGAGTCCAGGGTGGGCACTGAAGCTTTCTTT. The chain is built from TRBV10-3 and TRBJ1-1, with a weak D call TRBD1 (5 bases). This CDR3 is 14 amino acids long. Germline V gene data show CDR1 as ENHRY and CDR2 as SYGVKD. Trimming left V 0 bases short and J 4 bases short, with 9 bases between.